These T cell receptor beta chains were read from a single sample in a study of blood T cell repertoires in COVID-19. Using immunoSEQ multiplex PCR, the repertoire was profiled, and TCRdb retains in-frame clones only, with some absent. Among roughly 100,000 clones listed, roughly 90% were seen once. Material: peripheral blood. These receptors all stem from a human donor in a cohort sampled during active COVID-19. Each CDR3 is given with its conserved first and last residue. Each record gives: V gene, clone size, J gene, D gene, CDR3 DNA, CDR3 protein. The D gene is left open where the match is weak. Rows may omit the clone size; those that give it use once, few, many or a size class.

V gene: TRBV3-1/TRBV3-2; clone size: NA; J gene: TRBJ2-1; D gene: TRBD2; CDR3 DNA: TGTGCCAGCAGCCTATTTAGCGGGAGGGCCATCGATGAGCAGTTCTTC; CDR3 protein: CASSLFSGRAIDEQFF
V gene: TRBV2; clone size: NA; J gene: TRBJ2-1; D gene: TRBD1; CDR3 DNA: TGTGCCAGCAGTGCCGGACAGGGGGCCGACAATGAGCAGTTCTTC; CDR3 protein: CASSAGQGADNEQFF
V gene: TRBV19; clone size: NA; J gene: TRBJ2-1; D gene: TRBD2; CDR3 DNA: TGTGCCAGTAGTATAGCTAGCGGGGGGGGCTACAATGAGCAGTTCTTC; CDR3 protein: CASSIASGGGYNEQFF
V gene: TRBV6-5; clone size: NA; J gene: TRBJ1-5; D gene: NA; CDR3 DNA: TGTGCCAGCAGTTACTCAAACTATCAGCCCCAGCATTTT; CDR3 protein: CASSYSNYQPQHF
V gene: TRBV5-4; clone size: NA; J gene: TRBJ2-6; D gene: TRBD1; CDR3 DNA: TGTGCCAGCAGCTTGGGACAGGGTAGGTCCGGGGCCAACGTCCTGACTTTC; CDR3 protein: CASSLGQGRSGANVLTF
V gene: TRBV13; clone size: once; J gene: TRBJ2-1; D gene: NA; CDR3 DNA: TGTGCCAGCAGCTTGATGGGAGCTAGCGATGAGCAGTTCTTC; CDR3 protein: CASSLMGASDEQFF
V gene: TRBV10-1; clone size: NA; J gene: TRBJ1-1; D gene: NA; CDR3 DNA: TGCGCCAGCAGTGAGTCGTGGACTGGGGCAGGGGCCTTCTTT; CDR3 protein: CASSESWTGAGAFF
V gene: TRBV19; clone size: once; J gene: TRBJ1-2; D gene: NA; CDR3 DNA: TGTGCCAGTAGTACAGGACAGTCCAGAGGGAGTGGCTACACCTTC; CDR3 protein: CASSTGQSRGSGYTF
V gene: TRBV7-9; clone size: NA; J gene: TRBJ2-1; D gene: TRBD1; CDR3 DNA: TGTGCCAGCAGCGCCAGGGGGACCAGGGGCTACAATGAGCAGTTCTTC; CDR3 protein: CASSARGTRGYNEQFF
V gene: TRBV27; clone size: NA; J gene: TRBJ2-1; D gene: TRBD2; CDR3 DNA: TGTGCCAGCAGTCCACTAGCGGGATCAGACAATGAGCAGTTCTTC; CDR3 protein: CASSPLAGSDNEQFF
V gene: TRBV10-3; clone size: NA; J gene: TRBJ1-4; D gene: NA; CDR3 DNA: TGCCCCCAAAATGGGGGGGTAAATGAAAAACTGTTTTTT; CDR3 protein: CPQNGGVNEKLFF
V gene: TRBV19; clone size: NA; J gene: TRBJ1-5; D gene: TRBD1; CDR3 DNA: TGTGCCACCCATCTGGGACAGGGAGACAATCAGCCCCAGCATTTT; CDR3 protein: CATHLGQGDNQPQHF
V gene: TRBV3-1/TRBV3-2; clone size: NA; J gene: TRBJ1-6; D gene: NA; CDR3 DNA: TGTGCCAGCATGGGGGGTGTTGGGTCACCCCTCCACTTT; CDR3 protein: CASMGGVGSPLHF
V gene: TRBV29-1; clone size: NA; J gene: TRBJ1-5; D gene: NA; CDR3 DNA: TGCAGCGTTGAACAGAGCAGCGGTGGGCCCCAGCATTTT; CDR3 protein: CSVEQSSGGPQHF
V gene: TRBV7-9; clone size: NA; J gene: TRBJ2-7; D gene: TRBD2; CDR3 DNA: TGTGCCAGCAGCTTAGGGGACTATAGATACGAGCAGTACTTC; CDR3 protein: CASSLGDYRYEQYF
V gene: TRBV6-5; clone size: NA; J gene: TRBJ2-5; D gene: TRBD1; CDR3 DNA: TGTGCCAGCAGCGCAGGGGGAAGAGAGACCCAGTACTTC; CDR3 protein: CASSAGGRETQYF
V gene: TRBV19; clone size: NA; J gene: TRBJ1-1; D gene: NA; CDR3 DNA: TGTGCCAGTAGTGGCTACAGGGCGAACACTGAAGCTTTCTTT; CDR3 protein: CASSGYRANTEAFF
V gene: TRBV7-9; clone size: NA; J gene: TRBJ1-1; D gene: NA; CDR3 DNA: TGTGCCAGCAGCTTAGTCGGTTCGGCGACGGGGGCTTTCTTT; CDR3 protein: CASSLVGSATGAFF
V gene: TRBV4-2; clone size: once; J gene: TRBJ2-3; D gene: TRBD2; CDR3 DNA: TGTGCCAGCAGCCAAGGGGGACTAGCGGGAGATCGGACAGATACGCAGTATTTT; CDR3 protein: CASSQGGLAGDRTDTQYF
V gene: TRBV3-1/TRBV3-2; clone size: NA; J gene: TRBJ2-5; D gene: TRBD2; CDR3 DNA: TGTGCCAGCAGCCAAGAACTAGGACTAGCGGGAGGGCCAGGAGAGACCCAGTACTTC; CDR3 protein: CASSQELGLAGGPGETQYF
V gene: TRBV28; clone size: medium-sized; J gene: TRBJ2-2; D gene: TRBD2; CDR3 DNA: TGTGCCGCTAGCGGGAGGGGCACCGGGGAGCTGTTTTTT; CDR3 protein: CAASGRGTGELFF
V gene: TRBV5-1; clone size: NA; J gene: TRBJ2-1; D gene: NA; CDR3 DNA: TGCGCCAGCAGCTTGGCCTGGACAGACAATGAGCAGTTCTTC; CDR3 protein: CASSLAWTDNEQFF
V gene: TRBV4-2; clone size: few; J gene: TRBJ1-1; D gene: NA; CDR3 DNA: TGTGCCAGCAGCCAGGCCCGGGAGCTAACTGAAGCTTTCTTT; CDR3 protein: CASSQARELTEAFF
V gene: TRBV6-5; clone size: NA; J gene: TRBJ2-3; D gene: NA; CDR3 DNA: TGTGCCAGCAGTTACGGGCGGGGCACAGATACGCAGTATTTT; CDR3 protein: CASSYGRGTDTQYF
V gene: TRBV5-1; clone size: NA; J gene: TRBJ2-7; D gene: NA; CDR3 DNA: TGCGCCAGCAGCTTGGATTTGTTATACGAGCAGTACTTC; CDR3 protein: CASSLDLLYEQYF
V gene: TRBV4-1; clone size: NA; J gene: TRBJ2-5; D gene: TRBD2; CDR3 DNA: TGCGCCAGCAGCCATCGAATTACTAGCGGGGCCCCCCAAGAGACCCAGTACTTC; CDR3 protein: CASSHRITSGAPQETQYF
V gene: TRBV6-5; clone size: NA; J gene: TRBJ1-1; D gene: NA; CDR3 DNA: NA; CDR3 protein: CASSWGQGSLSFF
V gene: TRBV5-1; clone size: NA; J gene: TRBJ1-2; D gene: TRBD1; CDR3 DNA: TGCGCCAGCAGCCTATCCCCGACAGGGAACTATGGCTACACCTTC; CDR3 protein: CASSLSPTGNYGYTF
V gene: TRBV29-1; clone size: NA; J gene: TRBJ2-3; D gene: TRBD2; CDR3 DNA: TGCAGCGTTGTAGGGACTAGCGGGGGGATTAGCACAGATACGCAGTATTTT; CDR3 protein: CSVVGTSGGISTDTQYF
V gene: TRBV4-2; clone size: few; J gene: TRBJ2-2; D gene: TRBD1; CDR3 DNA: TGTGCCAGCACCCTAACTTCCAGGGGGTCGAACACCGGGGAGCTGTTTTTT; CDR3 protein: CASTLTSRGSNTGELFF
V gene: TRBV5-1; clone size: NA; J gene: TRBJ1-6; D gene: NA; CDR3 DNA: TGCGCCAGCAGGATGACCCAACAAGGGGGTAACTCACCCCTCCACTTT; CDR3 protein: CASRMTQQGGNSPLHF
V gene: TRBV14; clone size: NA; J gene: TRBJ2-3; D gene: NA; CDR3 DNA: TGTGCCAGCAGCCAAGAGTCGGTACGAGATACGCAGTATTTT; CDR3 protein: CASSQESVRDTQYF
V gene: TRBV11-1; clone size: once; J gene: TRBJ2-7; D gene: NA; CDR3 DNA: TGTGCCAGCAGCCCCTTCGGGGGTAATGCGGAGCAGTACTTC; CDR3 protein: CASSPFGGNAEQYF
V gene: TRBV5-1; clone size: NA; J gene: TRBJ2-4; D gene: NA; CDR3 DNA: TGCGCCAGCATGTATGGCAGTACACTTTTCGGAGGAAACATTCAGTACTTC; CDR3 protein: CASMYGSTLFGGNIQYF
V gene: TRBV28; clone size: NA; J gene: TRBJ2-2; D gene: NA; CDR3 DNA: TGTGCCAGCAGTTTATGGGGGAGAGACCCCGGGGAGCTGTTTTTT; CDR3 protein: CASSLWGRDPGELFF
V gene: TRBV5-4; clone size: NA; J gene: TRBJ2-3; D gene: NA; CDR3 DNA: TGTGCCACCTCCACTAGTCTTAGGGCAGATACGCAGTATTTT; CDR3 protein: CATSTSLRADTQYF
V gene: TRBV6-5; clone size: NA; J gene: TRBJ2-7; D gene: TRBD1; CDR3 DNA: TGTGCCAGCAGTTACGGGACAGCCCCCTACGAGCAGTACTTC; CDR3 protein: CASSYGTAPYEQYF